Listed below are T cell receptor beta chains from one sample, sequenced in a study of blood T cell repertoires in COVID-19. Produced via immunoSEQ multiplex PCR; TCRdb's table is partial and in-frame only. This sample yields more than 300,000 clones, of which 88% are seen a single time; 1.5% to 2% belongs to the top ten. What was sequenced was peripheral blood. These receptor sequences come from a woman aged 30 to 39 with COVID-19, enrolled during active disease. CDR3s include the opening cysteine and the closing phenylalanine or tryptophan. The order of the fields is V gene, clone size, D gene, J gene, CDR3 DNA, CDR3 protein. A D gene is named only where the DNA matches it firmly. Expanded clones are given a class, and other clones once, few, many or no size at all.

v_gene: TRBV7-2
abundance: .
d_gene: .
j_gene: TRBJ2-7
CDR3nt: TGTGCCAGCAGCTTAGTATCCTACGAGCAGTACTTC
CDR3aa: CASSLVSYEQYF

v_gene: TRBV6-5
abundance: once
d_gene: .
j_gene: TRBJ1-2
CDR3nt: TGTGCCAGCAGTTATGATCAGGGAACTGTCTATGGCTACACCTTC
CDR3aa: CASSYDQGTVYGYTF

v_gene: TRBV19
abundance: .
d_gene: .
j_gene: TRBJ2-2
CDR3nt: TGTGCCAGTAGTCAGGGACTGGCCACCGGGGAGCTGTTTTTT
CDR3aa: CASSQGLATGELFF

v_gene: TRBV2
abundance: .
d_gene: .
j_gene: TRBJ1-2
CDR3nt: TGTGCCAGCAGTGAATCTGCGCCAGGGACTAGCTATGGCTACACCTTC
CDR3aa: CASSESAPGTSYGYTF

v_gene: TRBV15
abundance: .
d_gene: .
j_gene: TRBJ1-5
CDR3nt: TGTGCCACCAGCAGCCTTCAGGGTAGCAATCAGCCCCAGCATTTT
CDR3aa: CATSSLQGSNQPQHF

v_gene: TRBV2
abundance: .
d_gene: TRBD1
j_gene: TRBJ1-3
CDR3nt: TGTGCCAGCAGCCCCGACAGGGGAACTGGAAACACCATATATTTT
CDR3aa: CASSPDRGTGNTIYF

v_gene: TRBV7-3
abundance: .
d_gene: .
j_gene: TRBJ2-1
CDR3nt: TGTGCCAGCAGCTTAGGGGAGAACAATGAGCAGTTCTTC
CDR3aa: CASSLGENNEQFF

v_gene: TRBV7-2
abundance: few
d_gene: .
j_gene: TRBJ2-2
CDR3nt: TGTGCCAGCAGATTTAGCGCTCGCGGGGAGCTGTTTTTT
CDR3aa: CASRFSARGELFF

v_gene: TRBV6-6
abundance: .
d_gene: TRBD2
j_gene: TRBJ2-5
CDR3nt: TGTGCCAGCAGAGACCCCGGGACTAGACCACTTCAGACCCAGTACTTC
CDR3aa: CASRDPGTRPLQTQYF

v_gene: TRBV2
abundance: .
d_gene: .
j_gene: TRBJ1-1
CDR3nt: TGTGCCAGCAGGTGGGGGACTGGGAACACTGAAGCTTTCTTT
CDR3aa: CASRWGTGNTEAFF

v_gene: TRBV5-1
abundance: .
d_gene: TRBD1
j_gene: TRBJ1-2
CDR3nt: TGCGCCAGCAGCACCGGACAGGGTAACAACTATGGCTACACCTTC
CDR3aa: CASSTGQGNNYGYTF

v_gene: TRBV7-9
abundance: .
d_gene: TRBD1
j_gene: TRBJ1-1
CDR3nt: TGTGCCAGCAGCTTGGAACCGGGACAGGGGGCCCAAGCTTTCTTT
CDR3aa: CASSLEPGQGAQAFF

v_gene: TRBV28
abundance: .
d_gene: TRBD1
j_gene: TRBJ1-2
CDR3nt: TGTGCCAGCAGTTGGACAGGGAACTATGGCTACACCTTC
CDR3aa: CASSWTGNYGYTF

v_gene: TRBV5-1
abundance: few
d_gene: TRBD1
j_gene: TRBJ2-3
CDR3nt: TGCGCCAGCAGATACTACGGGACAGGGGGCACAGATACGCAGTATTTT
CDR3aa: CASRYYGTGGTDTQYF

v_gene: TRBV18
abundance: .
d_gene: TRBD1
j_gene: TRBJ1-4
CDR3nt: TGTGCCAGCTCACCACAGGGGGCGGACGAAAAACTGTTTTTT
CDR3aa: CASSPQGADEKLFF

v_gene: TRBV4-1
abundance: .
d_gene: .
j_gene: TRBJ1-2
CDR3nt: TGCGCCAGCAGCCCGAGCCTCAACAGGAAATCTCCCGCGAACTATGGCTACACCTTC
CDR3aa: CASSPSLNRKSPANYGYTF

v_gene: TRBV5-1
abundance: few
d_gene: TRBD1
j_gene: TRBJ1-2
CDR3nt: TGCGCCAGCAGCCCAGACGGACAGGGTAACTATGGCTACACCTTC
CDR3aa: CASSPDGQGNYGYTF

v_gene: TRBV11-2
abundance: .
d_gene: .
j_gene: TRBJ2-5
CDR3nt: TGTGCCAGCAGCTTATTGGGGACACTGTACCAAGAGACCCAGTACTTC
CDR3aa: CASSLLGTLYQETQYF

v_gene: TRBV9
abundance: few
d_gene: .
j_gene: TRBJ2-7
CDR3nt: TGTGCCAGCAGCAACAGCCCTCGGGGGAAACACTACGAGCAGTACTTC
CDR3aa: CASSNSPRGKHYEQYF

v_gene: TRBV20-1
abundance: .
d_gene: TRBD1
j_gene: TRBJ2-7
CDR3nt: TGCAGTGCTAGTGGGACAGTCTACGAGCAGTACTTC
CDR3aa: CSASGTVYEQYF

v_gene: TRBV6-6
abundance: .
d_gene: .
j_gene: TRBJ1-3
CDR3nt: TGTGCCGTTCAGGAGAACACGGGGGACGGAAACACCATATATTTT
CDR3aa: CAVQENTGDGNTIYF

v_gene: TRBV9
abundance: .
d_gene: .
j_gene: TRBJ2-3
CDR3nt: TGTGCCAGCAGCGTAGGACGTGGAGGCCTAGCCACAGATACGCAGTATTTT
CDR3aa: CASSVGRGGLATDTQYF

v_gene: TRBV18
abundance: .
d_gene: .
j_gene: TRBJ2-7
CDR3nt: TGTGCCAGCTCACCCGAACACAGCTCGGAATACGAGCAGTACTTC
CDR3aa: CASSPEHSSEYEQYF

v_gene: TRBV18
abundance: .
d_gene: .
j_gene: TRBJ1-2
CDR3nt: TGTGCCAGCTCAGAGGGTTCTAACTATGGCTACACCTTC
CDR3aa: CASSEGSNYGYTF

v_gene: TRBV12-3/TRBV12-4
abundance: .
d_gene: .
j_gene: TRBJ2-2
CDR3nt: TGTGCCAGCAGTCCCCGCGGGACCGGGGAGCTGTTTTTT
CDR3aa: CASSPRGTGELFF

v_gene: TRBV5-8
abundance: once
d_gene: .
j_gene: TRBJ1-1
CDR3nt: TGTGCCAGCAGCTTGGGACAGGACACTGAAGCTTTCTTT
CDR3aa: CASSLGQDTEAFF

v_gene: TRBV6-5
abundance: .
d_gene: .
j_gene: TRBJ1-5
CDR3nt: TGTGCCAGCAGATCAGGGGCCCCCAATCAGCCCCAGCATTTT
CDR3aa: CASRSGAPNQPQHF

v_gene: TRBV28
abundance: .
d_gene: TRBD1
j_gene: TRBJ1-5
CDR3nt: TGTGCCAGCAGAGCGAAGGGGGCAAGGGGTAATCAGCCCCAGCATTTT
CDR3aa: CASRAKGARGNQPQHF

v_gene: TRBV19
abundance: .
d_gene: TRBD1
j_gene: TRBJ2-6
CDR3nt: TGTGCCAGTAGTACCGGGACAGGCATATCTGGGGCCAACGTCCTGACTTTC
CDR3aa: CASSTGTGISGANVLTF

v_gene: TRBV19
abundance: .
d_gene: .
j_gene: TRBJ1-5
CDR3nt: TGTGCCAGTAGACGGACAGATCAGCCCCAGCATTTT
CDR3aa: CASRRTDQPQHF

v_gene: TRBV18
abundance: .
d_gene: .
j_gene: TRBJ1-5
CDR3nt: TGTGCCAGCTCACAGGGGGACAATCAGCCCCAGCATTTT
CDR3aa: CASSQGDNQPQHF

v_gene: TRBV2
abundance: .
d_gene: .
j_gene: TRBJ1-5
CDR3nt: TGTGCCAGCAGTGGACTCGGGGGGAGCAATCAGCCCCAGCATTTT
CDR3aa: CASSGLGGSNQPQHF

v_gene: TRBV7-9
abundance: many
d_gene: .
j_gene: TRBJ2-7
CDR3nt: TGTGCCAGCAGCTTATGGGGGGACGGAGACTACGAGCAGTACTTC
CDR3aa: CASSLWGDGDYEQYF

v_gene: TRBV29-1
abundance: .
d_gene: TRBD1
j_gene: TRBJ2-1
CDR3nt: TGCAGCGTTGAGTGGGGACAGGGGAAGAGCTCCTACAATGAGCAGTTCTTC
CDR3aa: CSVEWGQGKSSYNEQFF

v_gene: TRBV7-2
abundance: .
d_gene: .
j_gene: TRBJ2-7
CDR3nt: TGTGCCAGCAGGCGCGGTCGAGAATCCTACGAGCAGTACTTC
CDR3aa: CASRRGRESYEQYF

v_gene: TRBV19
abundance: .
d_gene: .
j_gene: TRBJ1-5
CDR3nt: TGTGCCAGTAGTATAGACCCAGTAACCGGGCAGCCCCAGCATTTT
CDR3aa: CASSIDPVTGQPQHF